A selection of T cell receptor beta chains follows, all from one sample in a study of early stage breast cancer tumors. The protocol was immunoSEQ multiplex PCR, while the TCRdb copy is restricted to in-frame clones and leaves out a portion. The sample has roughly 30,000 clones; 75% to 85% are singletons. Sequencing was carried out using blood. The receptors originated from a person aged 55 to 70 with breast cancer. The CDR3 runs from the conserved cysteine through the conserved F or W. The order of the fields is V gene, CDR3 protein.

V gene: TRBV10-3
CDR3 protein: CAITEDRAQAFF

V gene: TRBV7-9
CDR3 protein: CASTLRTSGSGELFF

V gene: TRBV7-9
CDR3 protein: CASSLESPTEQYF

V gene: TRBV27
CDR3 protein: CASNPGGTYTGELFF

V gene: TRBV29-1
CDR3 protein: CRKTKIPGGIHGYTF

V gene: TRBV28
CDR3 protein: CASSLTVGAGDTGELFF

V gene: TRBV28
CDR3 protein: CASSRPTRKRADTQYF

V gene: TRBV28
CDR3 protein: CAIGGGSESSYEQYF

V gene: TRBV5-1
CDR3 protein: CASSSGAGGYEQYF

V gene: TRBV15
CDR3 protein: CATDGGGWGEQFF

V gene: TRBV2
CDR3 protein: CASRDVQGWETQYF

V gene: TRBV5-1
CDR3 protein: CASSLFLGGLAQYF

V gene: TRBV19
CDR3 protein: CASSIAGGLPGELFF

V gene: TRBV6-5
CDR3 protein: CASSSQGAGGQPQHF

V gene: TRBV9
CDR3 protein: CASSVGTASSYEQYF

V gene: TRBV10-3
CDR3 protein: CAIGTSGVGEQFF

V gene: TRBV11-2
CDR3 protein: CASSFLLSGNTEAFF

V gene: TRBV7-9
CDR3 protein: CASSLAAGISGNTIYF

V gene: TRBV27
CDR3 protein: CASSLSSLAGNTDTQYF

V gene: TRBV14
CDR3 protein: CASSQDVVRANTGELFF

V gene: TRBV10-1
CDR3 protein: CASSDLVPFGQAGYGYTF

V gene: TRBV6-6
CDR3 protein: CAVGRFYNEQFF

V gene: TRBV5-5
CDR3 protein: CARRETTDTQYF

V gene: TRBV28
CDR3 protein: CASDNTYEQYF

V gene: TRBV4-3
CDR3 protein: CASSQGHGGYEQYF

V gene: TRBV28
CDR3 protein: CASSSSSYEQYF

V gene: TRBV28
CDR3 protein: CATEAAETQYF

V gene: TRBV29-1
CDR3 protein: CSVGTVSGYTF

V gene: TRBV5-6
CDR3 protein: CASRKSVGGFEKLFF

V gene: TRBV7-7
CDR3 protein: CASNPSLAGGPPGLFF

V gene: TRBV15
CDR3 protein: CATSRDYLNTGELFF

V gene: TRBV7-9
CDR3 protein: CASSLEEGTEAFF

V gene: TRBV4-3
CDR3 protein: CASSPLMTSRRVAGELFF

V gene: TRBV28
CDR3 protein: CASILSTGGQPQHF

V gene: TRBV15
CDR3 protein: CATSEAGPNEKLFF

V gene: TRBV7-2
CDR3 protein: CASSFGQYEQYF

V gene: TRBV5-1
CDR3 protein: CASSLGSSGTDTQYF

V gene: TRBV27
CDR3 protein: CASIGQGFNGYEQYF

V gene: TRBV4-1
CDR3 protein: CASSPESSGTYNEQFF

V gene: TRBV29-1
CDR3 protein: CSVDIYNEQFF

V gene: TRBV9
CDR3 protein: CASSLWTGRNEKLFF

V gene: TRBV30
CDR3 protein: CAWSDTSTGGVKLFF

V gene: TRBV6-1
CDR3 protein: CASKRDRGNEKLFF

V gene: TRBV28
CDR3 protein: CASSLWGPGQINTEAFF

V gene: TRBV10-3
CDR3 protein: CAIRGTSGRGNEQFF

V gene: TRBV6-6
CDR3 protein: CASSLGGMTEAFF

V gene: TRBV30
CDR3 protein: CAWSVRQGNQPQHF

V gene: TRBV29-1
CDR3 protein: CSVAGQPATEAFF

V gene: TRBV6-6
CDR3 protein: CASSYSTASETQYF

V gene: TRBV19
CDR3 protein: CASSSNGNYGYTF

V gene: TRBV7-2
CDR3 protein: CASSLDRGEQYF

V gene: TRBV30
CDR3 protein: CAWSTGSLQPQHF

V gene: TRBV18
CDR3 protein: CASSPSTGTDTQYF

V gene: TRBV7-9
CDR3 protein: CASSSPSGTGELFF

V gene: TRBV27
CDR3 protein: CASSFGTGGYEQYF

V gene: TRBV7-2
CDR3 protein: CASSPQGALGETQYF

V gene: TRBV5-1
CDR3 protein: CASSPGGGIYEQYF

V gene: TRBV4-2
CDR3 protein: CASSQDGGMAQPQHF